This record looks at one TCR beta chain sequence and its context. Its antigen target is currently unknown. Base qualities are missing; no much larger clone stands one base away. The immunoSEQ Assay was used to sequence TCR beta CDR3 regions from DNA. The authors' pipeline ran thus. T cell density was computed as TCR beta template counts normalized to usable DNA estimated by amplifying housekeeping genes. Richness was estimated with the preseqR package, extrapolating to 400,000 templates for PBMC samples and 120,000 templates for tissue samples. Clonality was defined as one minus Pielou's evenness. Differential abundance testing on productive amino-acid clonotypes, with a minimum total count of 5 and an alpha of 0.1, was used to identify tissue-enriched TCRs. Repertoire overlap between compartments was quantified with the Jaccard Index and Morisita Overlap Index. GLIPH grouped TCR beta CDR3s together with public tetramer-defined viral CDR3s, and a viral motif had to include at least three viral sequences and show V-gene enrichment. What TCRdb holds here is the immuneACCESS table cut down to in-frame rearrangements. Part of the clones is not present; checked against another copy, under half of the missing clones reflect an unresolved V gene, and the others are unexplained. The DNA gave D and trimming, while V, J and clone size come from that table. The sample records roughly 30,000 clones, roughly four fifths of which are singletons. Roughly 5.5% of the sample belongs to the ten largest clones.

At diagnosis, tumor, uninvolved tumor-adjacent lung and peripheral blood were collected and then preserved as a mix of FFPE and fresh-frozen material. For TCR repertoire profiling, blood samples were analyzed in the form of peripheral blood mononuclear cells. This entry is derived from a study of T cells in localized non-small cell lung cancer (dated by TCRdb to between 2020 and 2021). About the investigation overall: The study analyzed T cell repertoires of 200 to 250 early-stage NSCLC patients, comparing tumors and uninvolved tumor-adjacent lungs. All 220 or so NSCLC patients in the cohort were treatment-naive and had localized lung tumors that were resected. The mean age of the NSCLC patients was under 70 years, with 120 to 150 men and around 110 women.

Findings and caveats that apply to the study as a whole: Uninvolved tumor-adjacent lung showed the highest T cell clonality, higher than tumor, which suggests more focused antigenic responses in the adjacent lung. A median of approximately 57 of the top 100 tumor clones were detected in paired uninvolved adjacent lung, and 28 of these tumor clones were also found among the top 100 clones of the paired uninvolved adjacent lung. Since the design was exploratory, TCR variables were selected using unadjusted p-values with no false-discovery rate correction. Longer overall survival was associated with higher T cell density in blood, whereas shorter survival was associated with higher clonality in adjacent lung. Because multi-region tumor sequencing was not performed, intratumor heterogeneity could not be ruled out.

The V end gives up 6 bases and the J end 8 bases, leaving 10 bases in the junction not matched to a gene. Per the germline V gene, MGHDK is the CDR1 and SYGVNS is the CDR2. The CDR3, from cysteine to phenylalanine, totals 15 residues. Just the 45-base CDR3 DNA is kept, in frame starting at base 1. The chain is made from TRBV25-1 and TRBJ2-2, and 9 bases in between align with TRBD2. The TCR was taken from a man aged 35-75 years with stage III lung adenocarcinoma. Sequences were derived from peripheral blood mononuclear cells, sampled before any cancer treatment. This receptor carries the CDR3 CASRTGTSSGGELFF. Here is the DNA: TGTGCCAGCAGAACAGGGACTAGCAGCGGGGGGGAGCTGTTTTTT.